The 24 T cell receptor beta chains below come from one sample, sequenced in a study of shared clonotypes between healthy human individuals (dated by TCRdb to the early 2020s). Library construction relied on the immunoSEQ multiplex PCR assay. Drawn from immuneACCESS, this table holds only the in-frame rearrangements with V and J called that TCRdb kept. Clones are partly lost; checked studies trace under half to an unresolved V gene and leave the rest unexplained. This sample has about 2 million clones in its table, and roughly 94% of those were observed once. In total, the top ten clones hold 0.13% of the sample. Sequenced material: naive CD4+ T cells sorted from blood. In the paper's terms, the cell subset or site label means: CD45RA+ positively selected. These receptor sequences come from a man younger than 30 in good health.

CDR3: CASSEALGGNEKLFF. CDR3 coding DNA: TGTGCCAGCAGTGAAGCGTTGGGGGGCAATGAAAAACTGTTTTTT. V and J are TRBV2 and TRBJ1-4, with D tentatively TRBD1 (6 bases). The CDR3 has 15 residues. The germline V gene encodes CDR1 SNHLY and CDR2 FYNNEI. V was trimmed by 0 bases and J by 5 bases, leaving 10 bases between them.

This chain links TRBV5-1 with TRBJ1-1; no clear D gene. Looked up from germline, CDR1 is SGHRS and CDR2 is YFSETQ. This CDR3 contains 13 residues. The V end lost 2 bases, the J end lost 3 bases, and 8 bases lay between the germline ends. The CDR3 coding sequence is TGCGCCAGCAGCTTATCGCAGTACACTGAAGCTTTCTTT. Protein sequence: CASSLSQYTEAFF.

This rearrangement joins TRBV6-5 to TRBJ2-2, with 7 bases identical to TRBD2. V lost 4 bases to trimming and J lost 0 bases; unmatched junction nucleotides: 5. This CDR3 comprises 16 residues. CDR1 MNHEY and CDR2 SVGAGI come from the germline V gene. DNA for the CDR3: TGTGCCAGCAGTTCCTTGGGGAGGGCGAACACCGGGGAGCTGTTTTTT. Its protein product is CASSSLGRANTGELFF.

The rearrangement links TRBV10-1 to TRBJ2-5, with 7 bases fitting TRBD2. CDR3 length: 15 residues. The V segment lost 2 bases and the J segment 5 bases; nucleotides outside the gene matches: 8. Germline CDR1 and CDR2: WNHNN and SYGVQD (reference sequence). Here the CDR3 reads CASSEPPSGKETQYF. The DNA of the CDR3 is TGCGCCAGCAGTGAGCCGCCCAGCGGGAAGGAGACCCAGTACTTC.

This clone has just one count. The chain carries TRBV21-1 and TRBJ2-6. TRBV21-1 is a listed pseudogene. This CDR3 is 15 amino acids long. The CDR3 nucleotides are TGTGCCAGCAGCACCGGACGCTCTGGGGCCAACGTCCTGACTTTC. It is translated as CASSTGRSGANVLTF.

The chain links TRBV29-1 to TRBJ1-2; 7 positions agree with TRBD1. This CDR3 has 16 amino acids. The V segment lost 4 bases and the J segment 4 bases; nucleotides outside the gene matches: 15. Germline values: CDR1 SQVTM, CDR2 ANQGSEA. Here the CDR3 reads CSVGRGQPGQFYGYTF. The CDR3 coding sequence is TGCAGCGTTGGGAGGGGACAGCCTGGACAGTTCTATGGCTACACCTTC.

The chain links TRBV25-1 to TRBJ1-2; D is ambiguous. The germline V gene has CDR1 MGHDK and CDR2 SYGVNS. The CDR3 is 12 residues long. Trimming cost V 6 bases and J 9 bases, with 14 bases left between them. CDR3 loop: CASSNVLGSYTF. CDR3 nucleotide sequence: TGTGCCAGCAGCAATGTATTAGGGAGCTACACCTTC.

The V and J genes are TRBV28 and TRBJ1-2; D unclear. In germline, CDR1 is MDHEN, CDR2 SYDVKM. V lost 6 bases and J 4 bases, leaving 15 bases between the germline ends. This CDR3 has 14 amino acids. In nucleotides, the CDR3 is TGTGCCAGCAGCCCCTGGGGTGTTGGCTATGGCTACACCTTC. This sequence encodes CASSPWGVGYGYTF.

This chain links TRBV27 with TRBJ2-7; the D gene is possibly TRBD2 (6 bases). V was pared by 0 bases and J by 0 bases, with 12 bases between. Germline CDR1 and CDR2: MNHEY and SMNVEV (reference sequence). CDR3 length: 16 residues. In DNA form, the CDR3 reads TGTGCCAGCAGTTTATCGCCGGACTATAGCTCCTACGAGCAGTACTTC. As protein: CASSLSPDYSSYEQYF.

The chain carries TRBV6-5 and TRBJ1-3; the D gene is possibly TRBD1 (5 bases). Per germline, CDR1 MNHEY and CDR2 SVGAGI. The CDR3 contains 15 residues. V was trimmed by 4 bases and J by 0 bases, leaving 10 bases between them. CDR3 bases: TGTGCCAGCAGTTCGGGGCTAGGCTCTGGAAACACCATATATTTT. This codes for CASSSGLGSGNTIYF.

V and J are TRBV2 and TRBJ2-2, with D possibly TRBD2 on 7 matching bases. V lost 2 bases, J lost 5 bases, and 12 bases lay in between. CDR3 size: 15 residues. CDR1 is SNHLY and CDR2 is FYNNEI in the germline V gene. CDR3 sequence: CASSEMGGRTGELFF. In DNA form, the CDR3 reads TGTGCCAGCAGTGAAATGGGGGGGCGGACCGGGGAGCTGTTTTTT.

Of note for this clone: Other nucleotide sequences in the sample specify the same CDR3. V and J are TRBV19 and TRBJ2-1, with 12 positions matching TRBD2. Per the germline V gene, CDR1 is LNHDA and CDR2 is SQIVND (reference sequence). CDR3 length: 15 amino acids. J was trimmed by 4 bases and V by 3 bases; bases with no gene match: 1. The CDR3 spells CASSIGLAGYNEQFF. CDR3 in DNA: TGTGCCAGTAGTATCGGACTAGCGGGGTACAATGAGCAGTTCTTC.

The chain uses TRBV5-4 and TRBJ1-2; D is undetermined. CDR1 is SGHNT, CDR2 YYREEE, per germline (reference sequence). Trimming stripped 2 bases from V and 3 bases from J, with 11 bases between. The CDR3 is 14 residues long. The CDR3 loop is CASSFSAKHYGYTF. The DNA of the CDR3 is TGTGCCAGCAGCTTTTCGGCCAAGCACTATGGCTACACCTTC. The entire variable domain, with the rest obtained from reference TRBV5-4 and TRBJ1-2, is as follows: ETGVTQSPTHLIKTRGQQVTLRCSSQSGHNTVSWYQQALGQGPQFIFQYYREEENGRGNFPPRFSGLQFPNYSSELNVNALELDDSALYLCASSFSAKHYGYTFGSGTRLTVV.

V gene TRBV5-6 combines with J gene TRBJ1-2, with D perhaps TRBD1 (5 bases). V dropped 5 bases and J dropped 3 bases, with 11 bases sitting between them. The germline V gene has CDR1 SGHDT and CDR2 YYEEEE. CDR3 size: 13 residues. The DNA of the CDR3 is TGTGCCAGCAGATCAGACAGCTACTATGGCTACACCTTC. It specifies CASRSDSYYGYTF.

CDR3 sequence reads: CASRAFGGGSSYEQYF. The CDR3 DNA sequence: TGTGCCAGCAGGGCCTTCGGGGGGGGCTCTTCCTACGAGCAGTACTTC. This rearrangement joins TRBV27 to TRBJ2-7, with TRBD2 matching over 8 bases. Germline CDR1 and CDR2: MNHEY and SMNVEV (reference sequence). CDR3 length: 16 amino acids. V trimming: 6 bases; J trimming: 1 base; junction bases outside the gene matches: 11.

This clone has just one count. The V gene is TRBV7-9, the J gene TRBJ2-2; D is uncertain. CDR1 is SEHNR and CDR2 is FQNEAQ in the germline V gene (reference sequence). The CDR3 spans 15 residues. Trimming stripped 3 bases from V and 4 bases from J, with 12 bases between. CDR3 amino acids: CASSLSALSTGELFF. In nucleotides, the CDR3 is TGTGCCAGCAGCTTGAGCGCATTGAGCACCGGGGAGCTGTTTTTT. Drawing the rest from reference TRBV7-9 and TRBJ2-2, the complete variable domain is DTGVSQNPRHKITKRGQNVTFRCDPISEHNRLYWYRQTLGQGPEFLTYFQNEAQLEKSRLLSDRFSAERPKGSFSTLEIQRTEQGDSAMYLCASSLSALSTGELFFGEGSRLTVL.

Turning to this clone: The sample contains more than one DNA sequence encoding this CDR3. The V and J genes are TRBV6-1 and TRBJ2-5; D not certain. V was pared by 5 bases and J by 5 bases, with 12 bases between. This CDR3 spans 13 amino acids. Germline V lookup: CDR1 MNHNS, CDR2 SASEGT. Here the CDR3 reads CASSPPGRETQYF. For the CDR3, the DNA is TGTGCCAGCAGTCCCCCCGGTAGGGAGACCCAGTACTTC.

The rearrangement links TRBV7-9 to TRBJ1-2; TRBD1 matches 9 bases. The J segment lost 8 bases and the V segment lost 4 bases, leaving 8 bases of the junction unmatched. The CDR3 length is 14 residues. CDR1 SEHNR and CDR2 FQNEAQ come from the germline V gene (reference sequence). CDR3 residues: CASSSYEDRGGYTF. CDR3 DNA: TGTGCCAGCAGCTCCTACGAGGACAGGGGAGGCTACACCTTC.

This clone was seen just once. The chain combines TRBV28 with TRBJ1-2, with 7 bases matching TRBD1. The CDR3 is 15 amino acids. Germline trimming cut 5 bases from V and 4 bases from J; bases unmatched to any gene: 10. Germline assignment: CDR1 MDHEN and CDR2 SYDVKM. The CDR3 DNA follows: TGTGCCAGCAGTGGGGAGTACAGGGGCTCCTATGGCTACACCTTC. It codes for CASSGEYRGSYGYTF.

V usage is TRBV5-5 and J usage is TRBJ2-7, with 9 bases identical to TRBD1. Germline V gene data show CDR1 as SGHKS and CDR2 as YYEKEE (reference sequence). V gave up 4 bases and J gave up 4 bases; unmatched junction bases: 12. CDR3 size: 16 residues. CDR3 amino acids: CASSHPQGALTYEQYF. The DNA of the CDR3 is TGTGCCAGCAGCCACCCACAGGGGGCGCTGACATACGAGCAGTACTTC.

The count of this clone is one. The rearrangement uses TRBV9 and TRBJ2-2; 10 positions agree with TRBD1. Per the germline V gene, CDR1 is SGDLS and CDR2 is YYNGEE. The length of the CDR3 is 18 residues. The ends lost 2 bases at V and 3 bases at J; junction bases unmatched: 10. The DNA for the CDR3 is TGTGCCAGCAGCGTTCGGGACAGGGGAGTGAAGGACACCGGGGAGCTGTTTTTT. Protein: CASSVRDRGVKDTGELFF.

CDR3 sequence: CASSAAVKGSNQPQHF. CDR3 DNA: TGTGCCAGCAGTGCGGCAGTTAAAGGTAGCAATCAGCCCCAGCATTTT. The chain uses TRBV2 and TRBJ1-5; D uncertain. Trimming left V 4 bases short and J 0 bases short, with 13 bases between. Germline V gene data show CDR1 as SNHLY and CDR2 as FYNNEI. The CDR3 is made up of 16 amino acids.

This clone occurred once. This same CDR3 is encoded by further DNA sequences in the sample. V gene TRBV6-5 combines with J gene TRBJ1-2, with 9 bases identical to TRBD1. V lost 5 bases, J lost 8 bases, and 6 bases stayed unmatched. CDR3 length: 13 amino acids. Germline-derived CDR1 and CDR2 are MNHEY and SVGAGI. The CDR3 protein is CASSRGQGGGYTF. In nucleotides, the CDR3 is TGTGCCAGCAGTAGGGGACAGGGCGGCGGCTACACCTTC.

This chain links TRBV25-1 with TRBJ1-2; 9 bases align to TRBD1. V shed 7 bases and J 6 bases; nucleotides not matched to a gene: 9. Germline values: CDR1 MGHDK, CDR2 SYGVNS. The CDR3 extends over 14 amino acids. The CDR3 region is CASTKWDRVDGYTF. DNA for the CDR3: TGTGCCAGCACCAAATGGGACAGGGTCGATGGCTACACCTTC.